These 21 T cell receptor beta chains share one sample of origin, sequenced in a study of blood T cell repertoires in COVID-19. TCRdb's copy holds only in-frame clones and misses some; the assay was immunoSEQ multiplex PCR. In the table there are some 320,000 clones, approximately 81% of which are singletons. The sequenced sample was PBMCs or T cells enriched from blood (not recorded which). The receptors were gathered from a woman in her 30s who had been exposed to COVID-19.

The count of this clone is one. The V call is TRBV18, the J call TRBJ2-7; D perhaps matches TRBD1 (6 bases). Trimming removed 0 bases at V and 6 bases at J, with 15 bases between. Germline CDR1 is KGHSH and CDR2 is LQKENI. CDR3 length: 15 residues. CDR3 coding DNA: TGTGCCAGCTCACCACCGTCGCAGGGGCCCGGCGAGCAGTACTTC. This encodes CASSPPSQGPGEQYF.

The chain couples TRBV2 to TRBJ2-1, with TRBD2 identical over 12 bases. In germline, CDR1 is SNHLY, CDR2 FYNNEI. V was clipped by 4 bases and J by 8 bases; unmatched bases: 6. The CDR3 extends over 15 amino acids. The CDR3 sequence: CASSVLAGGSDEQFF. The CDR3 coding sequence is TGTGCCAGCAGTGTACTAGCGGGGGGATCGGATGAGCAGTTCTTC.

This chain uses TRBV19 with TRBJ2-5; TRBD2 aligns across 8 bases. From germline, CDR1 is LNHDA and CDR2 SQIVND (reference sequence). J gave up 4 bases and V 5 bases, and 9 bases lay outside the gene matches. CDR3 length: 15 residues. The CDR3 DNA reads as TGTGCCAGTAGTTGGTCGGGGGGGCCGGGAGAGACCCAGTACTTC. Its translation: CASSWSGGPGETQYF.

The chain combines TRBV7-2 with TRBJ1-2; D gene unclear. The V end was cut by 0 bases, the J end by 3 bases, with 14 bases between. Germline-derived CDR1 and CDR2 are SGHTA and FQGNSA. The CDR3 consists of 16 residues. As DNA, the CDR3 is TGTGCCAGCAGCTTAGCGCTGGGCAGGTCCTACTATGGCTACACCTTC. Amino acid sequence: CASSLALGRSYYGYTF.

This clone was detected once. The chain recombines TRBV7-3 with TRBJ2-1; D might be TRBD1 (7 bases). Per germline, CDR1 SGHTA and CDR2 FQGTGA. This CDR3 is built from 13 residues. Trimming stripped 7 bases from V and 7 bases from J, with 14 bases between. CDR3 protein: CASTGDRINEQFF. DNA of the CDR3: TGTGCCAGCACGGGGGACAGAATAAATGAGCAGTTCTTC.

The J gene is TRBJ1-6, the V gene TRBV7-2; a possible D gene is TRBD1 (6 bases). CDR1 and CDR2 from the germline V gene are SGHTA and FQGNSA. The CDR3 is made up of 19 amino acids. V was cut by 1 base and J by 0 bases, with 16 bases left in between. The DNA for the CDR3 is TGTGCCAGCAGCTTAGGCATTGTGAGGGGGAGCTCCTATAATTCACCCCTCCACTTT. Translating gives CASSLGIVRGSSYNSPLHF. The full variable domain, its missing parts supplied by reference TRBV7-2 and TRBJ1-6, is GAGVSQSPSNKVTEKGKDVELRCDPISGHTALYWYRQSLGQGLEFLIYFQGNSAPDKSGLPSDRFSAERTGGSVSTLTIQRTQQEDSAVYLCASSLGIVRGSSYNSPLHFGNGTRLTVT.

For the CDR3, the DNA is TGTGCCAGCAGTCCGAGGAGCGGGAGAGGCTCGGATACGCAGTATTTT. It translates to CASSPRSGRGSDTQYF. V gene TRBV28 combines with J gene TRBJ2-3; 8 bases are a match to TRBD2. Unmatched junction bases numbered 13, after V lost 5 bases and J lost 6 bases. Germline values: CDR1 MDHEN, CDR2 SYDVKM. The CDR3 sequence is 16 residues long.

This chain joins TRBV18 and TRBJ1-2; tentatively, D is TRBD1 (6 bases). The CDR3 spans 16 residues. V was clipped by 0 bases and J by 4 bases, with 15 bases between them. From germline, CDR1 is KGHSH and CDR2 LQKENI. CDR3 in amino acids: CASSPPLSGTIYGYTF. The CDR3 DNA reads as TGTGCCAGCTCACCACCTCTGTCCGGGACAATCTATGGCTACACCTTC.

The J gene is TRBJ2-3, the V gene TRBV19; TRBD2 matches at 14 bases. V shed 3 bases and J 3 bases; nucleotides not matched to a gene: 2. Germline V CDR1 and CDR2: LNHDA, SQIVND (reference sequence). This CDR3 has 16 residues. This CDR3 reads CASSIGTSGSTDTQYF. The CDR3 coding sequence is TGTGCCAGTAGTATCGGGACTAGCGGGAGTACAGATACGCAGTATTTT.

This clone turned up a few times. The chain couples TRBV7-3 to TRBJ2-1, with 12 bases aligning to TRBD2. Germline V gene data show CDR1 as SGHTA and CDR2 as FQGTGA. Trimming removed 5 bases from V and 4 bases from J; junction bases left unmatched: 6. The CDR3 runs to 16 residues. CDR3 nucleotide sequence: TGTGCCAGCAGCCAACAGGGACTAGCGGGTTACAATGAGCAGTTCTTC. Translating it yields CASSQQGLAGYNEQFF.

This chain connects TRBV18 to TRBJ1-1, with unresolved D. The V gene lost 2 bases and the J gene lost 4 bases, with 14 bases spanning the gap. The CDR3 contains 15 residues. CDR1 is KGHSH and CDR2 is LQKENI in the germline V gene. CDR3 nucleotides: TGTGCCAGCTCACCAGGGAGCGGTTCCTTCACTGAAGCTTTCTTT. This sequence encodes CASSPGSGSFTEAFF. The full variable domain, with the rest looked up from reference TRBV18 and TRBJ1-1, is NAGVMQNPRHLVRRRGQEARLRCSPMKGHSHVYWYRQLPEEGLKFMVYLQKENIIDESGMPKERFSAEFPKEGPSILRIQQVVRGDSAAYFCASSPGSGSFTEAFFGQGTRLTVV.

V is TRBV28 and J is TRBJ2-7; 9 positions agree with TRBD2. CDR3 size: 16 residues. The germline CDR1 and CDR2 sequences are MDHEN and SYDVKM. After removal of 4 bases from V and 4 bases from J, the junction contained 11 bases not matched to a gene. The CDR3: CASSSPLAGILYEQYF. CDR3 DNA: TGTGCCAGCAGTTCACCACTAGCGGGCATTTTGTACGAGCAGTACTTC.

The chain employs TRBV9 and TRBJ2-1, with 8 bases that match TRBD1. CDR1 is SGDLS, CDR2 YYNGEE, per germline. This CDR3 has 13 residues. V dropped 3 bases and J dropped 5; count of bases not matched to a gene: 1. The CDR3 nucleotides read TGTGCCAGCAGCGGGACAGGGAACAATGAGCAGTTCTTC. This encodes CASSGTGNNEQFF.

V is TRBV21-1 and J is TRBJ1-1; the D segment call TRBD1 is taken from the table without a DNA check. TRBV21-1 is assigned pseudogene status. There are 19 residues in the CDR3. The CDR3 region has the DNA TGTGCCAGCAGCAAAGAGGTCCCGGACAGGGGGCCGGGGAACACTGAAGCTTTCTTT. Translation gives CASSKEVPDRGPGNTEAFF.

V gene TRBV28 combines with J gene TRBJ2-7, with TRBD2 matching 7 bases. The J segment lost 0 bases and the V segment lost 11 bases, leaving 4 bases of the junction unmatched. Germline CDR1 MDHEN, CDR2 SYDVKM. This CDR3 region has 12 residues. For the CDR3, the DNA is TGTGCCGGGGGGGGGACCTCCTACGAGCAGTACTTC. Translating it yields CAGGGTSYEQYF.

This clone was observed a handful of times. The CDR3 region is CASSQDSLGVYNSPLHF. CDR3 coding DNA: TGCGCCAGCAGCCAAGATTCTCTCGGGGTTTATAATTCACCCCTCCACTTT. This chain links TRBV4-1 with TRBJ1-6, with D unclear. Per the germline V gene, CDR1 is MGHRA and CDR2 is YSYEKL. V gave up 0 bases and J gave up 4 bases, with 13 bases separating them. This CDR3 has 17 residues.

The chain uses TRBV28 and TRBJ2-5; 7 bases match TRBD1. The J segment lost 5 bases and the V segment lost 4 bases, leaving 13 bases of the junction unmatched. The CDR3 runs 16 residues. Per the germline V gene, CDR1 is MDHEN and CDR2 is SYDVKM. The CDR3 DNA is TGTGCCAGCAGTTCTACCCGACAGGGAAGGAAGGAGACCCAGTACTTC. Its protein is CASSSTRQGRKETQYF. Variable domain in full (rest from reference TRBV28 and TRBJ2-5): DVKVTQSSRYLVKRTGEKVFLECVQDMDHENMFWYRQDPGLGLRLIYFSYDVKMKEKGDIPEGYSVSREKKERFSLILESASTNQTSMYLCASSSTRQGRKETQYFGPGTRLLVL.

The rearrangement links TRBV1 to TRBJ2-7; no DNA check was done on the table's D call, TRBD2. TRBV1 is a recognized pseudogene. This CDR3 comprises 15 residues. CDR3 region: CTSSQGILLGTEQYF. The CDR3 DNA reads TGCACCAGCAGCCAAGGCATACTCCTCGGTACCGAGCAGTACTTC.

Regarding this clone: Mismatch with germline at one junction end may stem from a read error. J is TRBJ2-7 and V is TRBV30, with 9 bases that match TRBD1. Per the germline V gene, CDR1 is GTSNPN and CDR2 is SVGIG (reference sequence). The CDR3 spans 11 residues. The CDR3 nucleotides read TGTGCCTCAGGGGACCGGGACAGGGCCTATTTC. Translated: CASGDRDRAYF. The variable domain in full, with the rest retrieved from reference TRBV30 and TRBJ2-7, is SQTIHQWPATLVQPVGSPLSLECTVEGTSNPNLYWYRQAAGRGLQLLFYSVGIGQISSEVPQNLSASRPQDRQFILSSKKLLLSDSGFYLCASGDRDRAYFGPGTRLTVT.

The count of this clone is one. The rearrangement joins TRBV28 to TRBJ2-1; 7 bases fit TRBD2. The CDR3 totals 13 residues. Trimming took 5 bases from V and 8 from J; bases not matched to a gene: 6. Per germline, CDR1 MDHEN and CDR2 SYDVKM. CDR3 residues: CASSTTSSYEQFF. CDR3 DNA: TGTGCCAGCAGTACGACTAGCTCCTATGAGCAGTTCTTC.

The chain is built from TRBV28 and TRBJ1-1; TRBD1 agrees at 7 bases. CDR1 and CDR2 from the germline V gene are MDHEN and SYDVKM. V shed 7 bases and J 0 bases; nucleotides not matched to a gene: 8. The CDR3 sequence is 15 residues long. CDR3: CASNPGGHMNTEAFF. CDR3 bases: TGTGCCAGCAACCCAGGGGGACACATGAACACTGAAGCTTTCTTT.